This T cell receptor beta chain was captured by sequencing in a study of blood T cell repertoires in COVID-19. Using immunoSEQ multiplex PCR, the repertoire was profiled, and TCRdb retains in-frame clones only, with some absent. The table lists some 180,000 clones, 65% to 90% of them singletons. V lost 8 bases, J lost 6 bases, and 8 bases stayed unmatched. The CDR3 is 13 amino acids. Germline V gives CDR1 SGHTA, CDR2 FQGNSA. The receptor comes from a woman in her fifties or sixties with acute COVID-19. Input material: PBMCs or T cells enriched from blood (not recorded which). This chain links TRBV7-2 with TRBJ1-2, with 8 bases matching TRBD1. CDR3 amino acids: CASHRRGRDGYTF. In DNA form, the CDR3 reads TGTGCCAGCCACCGCAGGGGGCGCGATGGCTACACCTTC.